Shown below are 21 T cell receptor beta chains from a single sample sequenced in a study of cytomegalovirus exposure and HLA in healthy donors (dated by TCRdb to about 2017). The library came from the immunoSEQ multiplex PCR assay. A mixture of 60 forward primers for TCR Vbeta segments and 13 reverse primers for TCR Jbeta segments was used in the multiplex PCR. TCRdb obtained this table from immuneACCESS and retained in-frame rearrangements with V and J assigned. These tables miss some clones; where compared with another copy, unresolved V genes account for less than half of the shortfall, and the remainder is unexplained. The data table for this sample lists 50,000 to 60,000 clones. The ten largest clonotypes hold roughly 4% of the sample. Sequencing was performed on PBMCs. The receptors were sampled from a male donor in good health and CMV-seronegative.

This chain joins TRBV10-2 and TRBJ2-2; TRBD2 is a possible D gene (5 bases). Germline values: CDR1 WSHSY, CDR2 SAAADI. Trimming pared 7 bases from V and 3 bases from J, leaving 18 bases between. This CDR3 is 16 amino acids long. The CDR3 is CASKGISLADTGELFF. The CDR3 DNA sequence: TGCGCCAGCAAGGGTATCTCGCTAGCCGACACCGGGGAGCTGTTTTTT.

The rearrangement links TRBV5-1 to TRBJ2-7, with 15 bases identical to TRBD2. Unmatched junction bases numbered 5, after V lost 4 bases and J lost 0 bases. The CDR3 sequence is 17 residues long. The germline V gene encodes CDR1 SGHRS and CDR2 YFSETQ. CDR3 sequence reads: CASSRGLAGGGSYEQYF. CDR3 DNA: TGCGCCAGCAGCAGGGGACTAGCGGGGGGAGGCTCCTACGAGCAGTACTTC.

V is TRBV29-1 and J is TRBJ2-7, with D possibly TRBD1 on 5 matching bases. CDR3 length: 12 residues. Trimming cost V 7 bases and J 0 bases, with 10 bases left between them. Per germline, CDR1 SQVTM and CDR2 ANQGSEA. The CDR3 spells CSARTSSYEQYF. Written as DNA, the CDR3 is TGCAGCGCCCGGACAAGCTCCTACGAGCAGTACTTC.

V usage is TRBV10-1 and J usage is TRBJ1-5; D gene unclear. Germline-derived CDR1 and CDR2 are WNHNN and SYGVQD (reference sequence). The V gene lost 4 bases and the J gene lost 6 bases, with 13 bases spanning the gap. The CDR3 covers 14 residues. CDR3 protein: CASSAIGRGQPQHF. The DNA for the CDR3 is TGCGCCAGCAGTGCGATAGGACGGGGTCAGCCCCAGCATTTT.

J is TRBJ2-2 and V is TRBV7-2; 9 bases are a match to TRBD2. The CDR3 runs to 18 residues. The germline gives CDR1 SGHTA, CDR2 FQGNSA. The junction had 10 bases not matched to a gene; V was cut back by 4 bases and J by 1 base. The CDR3 reads CASSSGALAGVNTGELFF. The CDR3 bases are TGTGCCAGCAGCTCCGGGGCGTTAGCGGGAGTGAACACCGGGGAGCTGTTTTTT. The complete variable domain, with remaining parts taken from reference TRBV7-2 and TRBJ2-2, reads GAGVSQSPSNKVTEKGKDVELRCDPISGHTALYWYRQSLGQGLEFLIYFQGNSAPDKSGLPSDRFSAERTGGSVSTLTIQRTQQEDSAVYLCASSSGALAGVNTGELFFGEGSRLTVL.

The CDR3 region has the DNA TGTGCCAGCTCACCGGAGACTCCATCTAACTATGGCTACACCTTC. Its protein is CASSPETPSNYGYTF. J is TRBJ1-2 and V is TRBV18; D unclear. V lost 3 bases and J 0 bases, leaving 11 bases between the germline ends. Germline V gene sequence: CDR1 KGHSH, CDR2 LQKENI. The CDR3 runs to 15 residues.

The chain employs TRBV5-6 and TRBJ2-5, with 8 bases lining up with TRBD2. Per the germline V gene, CDR1 is SGHDT and CDR2 is YYEEEE. CDR3 length: 15 residues. Trimming removed 1 base from V and 4 bases from J; junction bases left unmatched: 6. The chain's CDR3 is CASSLYGGAGETQYF. DNA of the CDR3: TGTGCCAGCAGCTTGTACGGGGGGGCGGGAGAGACCCAGTACTTC.

The chain links TRBV7-2 to TRBJ1-5, with 7 bases that match TRBD1. The CDR3 totals 14 residues. The V gene end was trimmed by 3 bases and the J gene end by 3 bases; junction bases not matched to a gene: 2. Germline lookup yields CDR1 SGHTA and CDR2 FQGNSA. The CDR3 DNA reads TGTGCCAGCAGCTTGACAGGGTACAATCAGCCCCAGCATTTT. The encoded protein is CASSLTGYNQPQHF.

The chain employs TRBV6-5 and TRBJ1-1; D is possibly TRBD1 (5 bases). V was pared by 0 bases and J by 8 bases, with 13 bases between. This CDR3 contains 14 residues. From germline, CDR1 is MNHEY and CDR2 SVGAGI. CDR3 sequence (DNA): TGTGCCAGCAGTTACTCTGGAGGGGCGCCCGAAGCTTTCTTT. Translating it yields CASSYSGGAPEAFF.

This rearrangement joins TRBV5-1 to TRBJ2-7; no reliable D call. Germline CDR1 reads SGHRS; CDR2 reads YFSETQ. The CDR3 runs 12 residues. The germline V and J ends were trimmed by 0 bases and 6 bases, with 7 bases remaining between them. The CDR3 protein is CASSLVGAEQYF. The CDR3 coding sequence is TGCGCCAGCAGCTTGGTGGGCGCCGAGCAGTACTTC.

The gene calls are TRBV6-5 and TRBJ1-5, with a weak D call TRBD1 (5 bases). Germline V gene lookup returns CDR1 MNHEY and CDR2 SVGAGI. V was cut by 5 bases and J by 10 bases, with 18 bases left in between. The CDR3 totals 14 residues. The CDR3 loop is CASSLPYRRAPQHF. In DNA, the CDR3 is TGTGCCAGCAGTCTCCCATACAGGCGCGCACCCCAGCATTTT.

The chain has TRBV10-2 and TRBJ2-7; 7 nucleotides line up with TRBD1. V gave up 8 bases and J gave up 7 bases; unmatched junction bases: 14. Per germline, CDR1 WSHSY and CDR2 SAAADI. The CDR3 sequence is 14 residues long. CDR3 sequence (DNA): TGCGCCAGCTGCCCAGGGGGAACCTCGAGGGAGCAGTACTTC. This sequence encodes CASCPGGTSREQYF.

The chain recombines TRBV6-5 with TRBJ1-1; D is perhaps TRBD1 (6 bases). Germline V gene data show CDR1 as MNHEY and CDR2 as SVGAGI. CDR3 length: 13 amino acids. V lost 4 bases, J lost 4 bases, and 10 bases lay in between. The CDR3 DNA reads TGTGCCAGCAGTTCTACAGGGATCACTGAAGCTTTCTTT. It translates to CASSSTGITEAFF.

CDR3 in amino acids: CASSAQLSAYEQYF. DNA for the CDR3: TGTGCCAGCAGCGCTCAACTCAGCGCCTACGAGCAGTACTTC. This chain joins TRBV9 and TRBJ2-7, with D uncertain. Germline CDR1 SGDLS, CDR2 YYNGEE. V was cut by 3 bases and J by 2 bases, with 12 bases left in between. The CDR3 has 14 residues.

This sequence joins TRBV5-1 and TRBJ2-1, with TRBD1 matching over 9 bases. Unmatched junction bases numbered 4, after V lost 3 bases and J lost 0 bases. CDR1 SGHRS and CDR2 YFSETQ come from the germline V gene. CDR3 length: 16 amino acids. CDR3 residues: CASSSQGASSYNEQFF. DNA of the CDR3: TGCGCCAGCAGCTCACAGGGGGCGAGCTCCTACAATGAGCAGTTCTTC.

The J gene is TRBJ1-1, the V gene TRBV6-5; D perhaps matches TRBD1 (5 bases). Germline CDR1 is MNHEY and CDR2 is SVGAGI. Trimming shortened V by 3 bases and J by 10 bases, and 21 bases separated the two germline ends. CDR3 length: 15 residues. The CDR3 region is CASSYAGPGVYGAFF. The CDR3, as DNA: TGTGCCAGCAGTTATGCAGGGCCGGGGGTGTACGGAGCTTTCTTT.

The V gene is TRBV10-3, the J gene TRBJ2-2; 10 bases line up with TRBD1. The CDR3 contains 16 residues. With 6 bases clipped from V and 4 bases from J, the junction kept 8 bases outside the gene matches. Germline V lookup: CDR1 ENHRY, CDR2 SYGVKD. The CDR3 region is CAIRKTGGSPTGELFF. As DNA, the CDR3 is TGTGCCATCAGGAAGACAGGGGGCAGCCCCACCGGGGAGCTGTTTTTT.

The V and J genes are TRBV7-9 and TRBJ2-5; weak D call: TRBD1 (6 bases). Germline loops: CDR1 SEHNR, CDR2 FQNEAQ (reference sequence). The CDR3 is 14 residues long. Trimming left V 2 bases short and J 3 bases short, with 10 bases between. The CDR3 DNA is TGTGCCAGCAGCTTACAGGGGTCCGAAGAGACCCAGTACTTC. This translates into CASSLQGSEETQYF. The whole variable domain, remainder taken from reference TRBV7-9 and TRBJ2-5, is DTGVSQNPRHKITKRGQNVTFRCDPISEHNRLYWYRQTLGQGPEFLTYFQNEAQLEKSRLLSDRFSAERPKGSFSTLEIQRTEQGDSAMYLCASSLQGSEETQYFGPGTRLLVL.

The genes are TRBV30 and TRBJ2-5, with D possibly TRBD2 on 6 matching bases. Gene TRBJ2-7 matches the end of the DNA better, so the J call may be wrong. Germline values: CDR1 GTSNPN, CDR2 SVGIG (reference sequence). This CDR3 spans 13 amino acids. CDR3 sequence: CAWEEGSGYEQYF. CDR3 DNA sequence: TGTGCCTGGGAGGAGGGGTCCGGCTACGAGCAGTACTTC.

This clone ranks as medium-sized in terms of frequency. CDR3 loop: CASSLDRGKPHEQYF. CDR3 DNA: TGTGCCAGCAGCTTAGACAGGGGGAAGCCCCACGAGCAGTACTTC. The chain combines TRBV28 with TRBJ2-7; TRBD1 matches at 9 bases. The CDR3 sequence is 15 residues long. After removal of 6 bases from V and 5 bases from J, the junction contained 11 bases not matched to a gene. Germline CDR1 reads MDHEN; CDR2 reads SYDVKM.

This chain connects TRBV5-5 to TRBJ1-2; TRBD1 is a possible D gene (6 bases). V was cut by 3 bases and J by 0 bases, with 15 bases left in between. Germline loops: CDR1 SGHKS, CDR2 YYEKEE (reference sequence). This CDR3 is built from 16 residues. The CDR3, as DNA: TGTGCCAGCAGCTCTAGGGACACCCTGACTAACTATGGCTACACCTTC. This sequence encodes CASSSRDTLTNYGYTF.